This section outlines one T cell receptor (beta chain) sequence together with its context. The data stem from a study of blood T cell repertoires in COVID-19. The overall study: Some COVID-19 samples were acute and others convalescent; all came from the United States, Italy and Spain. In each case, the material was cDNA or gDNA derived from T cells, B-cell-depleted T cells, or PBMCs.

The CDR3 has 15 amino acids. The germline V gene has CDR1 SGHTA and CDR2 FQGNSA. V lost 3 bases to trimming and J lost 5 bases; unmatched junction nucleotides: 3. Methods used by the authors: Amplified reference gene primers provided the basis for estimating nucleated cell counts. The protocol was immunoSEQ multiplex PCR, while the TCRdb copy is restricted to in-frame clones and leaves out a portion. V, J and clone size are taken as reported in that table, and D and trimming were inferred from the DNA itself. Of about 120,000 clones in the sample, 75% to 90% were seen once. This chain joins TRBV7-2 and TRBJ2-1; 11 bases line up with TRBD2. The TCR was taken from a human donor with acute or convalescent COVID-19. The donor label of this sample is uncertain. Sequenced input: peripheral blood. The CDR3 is CASSFSGRAHNEQFF. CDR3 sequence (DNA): TGTGCCAGCAGCTTTAGCGGGAGGGCCCACAATGAGCAGTTCTTC.